This T cell receptor beta chain was identified in a study of blood T cell repertoires in COVID-19. For the study at large: COVID-19 samples collected from the United States, Italy and Spain covered acute and convalescent phases.

Germline-derived CDR1 and CDR2 are LGHDT and YNNKEL (reference sequence). The V and J ends lost 2 bases and 8 bases respectively, with 15 bases between them. The CDR3 length is 14 residues. The assay was immunoSEQ multiplex PCR, and TCRdb's table has in-frame clones only and misses some. The table shows about 220,000 clones, with roughly 85% occurring only once. The receptor was derived from a woman in her 70s with COVID-19, enrolled during active disease. This chain links TRBV3-1 (or the pseudogene TRBV3-2) with TRBJ1-2, with D possibly matching TRBD1 (5 bases). The sequenced sample consisted of peripheral blood. The CDR3 DNA reads as TGTGCCAGCAGCCAACCTCCTGGGACTGACGGCTACACCTTC. Translating gives CASSQPPGTDGYTF.